The 8 T cell receptor beta chains listed next were all sequenced from one sample in a study of cytotoxic CD8 clonotypes in ibrutinib-treated CLL. Clones were read by immunoSEQ multiplex PCR, and TCRdb kept only the in-frame ones, dropping some. This sample has 150,000 or so clones, with 60% to 80% found just once. The material sequenced was PBMCs, taken after 12 months of ibrutinib treatment. These receptors all come from a human donor with chronic lymphocytic leukemia.

The rearrangement links TRBV30 to TRBJ2-7; 7 bases are shared with TRBD1. V gave up 5 bases and J gave up 2 bases; unmatched junction bases: 6. This CDR3 spans 13 amino acids. Germline V gene sequence: CDR1 GTSNPN, CDR2 SVGIG (reference sequence). This CDR3 reads CAWGRDSPYEQYF. CDR3 coding DNA: TGTGCCTGGGGCCGGGACAGCCCCTACGAGCAGTACTTC. Supplemented by reference TRBV30 and TRBJ2-7, the full variable domain reads SQTIHQWPATLVQPVGSPLSLECTVEGTSNPNLYWYRQAAGRGLQLLFYSVGIGQISSEVPQNLSASRPQDRQFILSSKKLLLSDSGFYLCAWGRDSPYEQYFGPGTRLTVT.

The V and J genes are TRBV6-6 and TRBJ2-3; TRBD2 matches at 12 bases. This CDR3 spans 16 amino acids. The V segment lost 2 bases and the J segment 3 bases; nucleotides outside the gene matches: 3. In germline, CDR1 is MNHNY, CDR2 SVGAGI (reference sequence). CDR3 protein: CASSYLAGGPTDTQYF. In DNA, the CDR3 is TGTGCCAGCAGTTACCTAGCGGGGGGGCCAACAGATACGCAGTATTTT.

V is TRBV5-1 and J is TRBJ2-6; weak D call: TRBD1 (5 bases). V was clipped by 7 bases and J by 4 bases, with 12 bases between them. Germline values: CDR1 SGHRS, CDR2 YFSETQ. The CDR3 has 14 amino acids. This chain's CDR3 is CASSSGSGANVLTF. DNA of the CDR3: TGCGCCAGCTCCTCAGGGTCCGGGGCCAACGTCCTGACTTTC.

The gene calls are TRBV6-8 and TRBJ1-5, with unresolved D. Trimming took off 6 bases at V and 1 base at J, with 7 bases between the two ends. Germline-derived CDR1 and CDR2 are MNHGY and SAAAGT. CDR3 length: 13 residues. In nucleotides, the CDR3 is TGTGCCAGCAGATTGGCAAGCAATCAGCCCCAGCATTTT. It specifies CASRLASNQPQHF.

This chain links TRBV7-9 with TRBJ1-1; D is uncertain. V was shortened by 1 base and J by 4 bases, with 10 bases between the two germline ends. There are 14 residues in the CDR3. Germline lookup yields CDR1 SEHNR and CDR2 FQNEAQ (reference sequence). The CDR3 is CASSLVPDSTEAFF. For the CDR3, the DNA is TGTGCCAGCAGCTTAGTCCCCGACTCCACTGAAGCTTTCTTT. The whole variable domain, remainder taken from reference TRBV7-9 and TRBJ1-1, is DTGVSQNPRHKITKRGQNVTFRCDPISEHNRLYWYRQTLGQGPEFLTYFQNEAQLEKSRLLSDRFSAERPKGSFSTLEIQRTEQGDSAMYLCASSLVPDSTEAFFGQGTRLTVV.

The chain is built from TRBV6-5 and TRBJ1-1; D is unclear. V lost 5 bases and J 4 bases, leaving 8 bases between the germline ends. The CDR3 is 12 residues long. CDR1 is MNHEY, CDR2 SVGAGI, per germline. CDR3 nucleotide sequence: TGTGCCAGCAGTCGGACGGGCACTGAAGCTTTCTTT. Translation gives CASSRTGTEAFF.

The chain is built from TRBV11-2 and TRBJ2-3; the D is unclear. Germline values: CDR1 SGHAT, CDR2 FQNNGV. The CDR3 has 15 residues. The germline V and J ends were trimmed by 2 bases and 4 bases, with 13 bases remaining between them. CDR3 in amino acids: CASSLQGLASDTQYF. The DNA for the CDR3 is TGTGCCAGCAGCTTACAAGGTTTGGCCTCAGATACGCAGTATTTT.

This clone has only a few counts. The gene calls are TRBV6-5 and TRBJ2-7; a possible D gene is TRBD1 (6 bases). Trimming removed 4 bases at V and 0 bases at J, with 10 bases between. CDR1 is MNHEY, CDR2 SVGAGI, per germline. The CDR3 runs 14 residues. The CDR3 here is CASSSRDTSYEQYF. The DNA of the CDR3 is TGTGCCAGCAGTTCCCGGGACACCTCCTACGAGCAGTACTTC.